This T cell receptor beta chain came from a study of OX40 agonist ivuxolimab in advanced cancers. Broadly, across the study: Ivuxolimab, which targeted the costimulatory receptor OX40 (CD134), was an agonistic, fully human IgG2 monoclonal antibody. Prior anti-PD-1, anti-PD-L1 or anti-CTLA-4 therapy was permitted, and checkpoint inhibitors had been received by 40% to 50% of dose-escalation patients. Intravenous ivuxolimab was administered to patients every 2 weeks at six dose levels: 0.01, 0.1, 0.3, 1.5, 3 and 10 mg/kg. Partial responses were achieved by three dose-escalation patients, of whom one had hepatocellular carcinoma and two had cutaneous melanoma. The monotherapy dose-escalation portion (N of about 50 patients) of the phase I ivuxolimab trial is reported in the paper. In the dose-escalation cohort, about four fifths of patients were male, and the mean age was 60 years with a range of about 20 to 80. Among the approximately 50 dose-escalation patients, around 19 had hepatocellular carcinoma, roughly 15 melanoma, 9 renal cell carcinoma and 9 head and neck cancer. Peripheral TCRbeta sequencing was intended to test whether TCR sequence diversity was altered and clonal T-cell expansion was caused by ivuxolimab. The paper's findings and limits, for the study overall: Which antigens the clonally expanded peripheral T cells were specific for was not determined. Clonal expansion of both CD4+ and CD8+ blood T cells was observed from baseline to week 6 at doses 0.1 to 3.0 mg/kg. After ivuxolimab, CD8+ T cells had more expanded clones than CD4+ T cells on average. In the 0.1-3.0 mg/kg groups, partial responders were among the patients with the lowest normalized peripheral clonal expansion, particularly in CD8+ T cells. Low levels of normalized T-cell clonal expansion were also seen in some patients who did not respond.

CDR1 SGHTA and CDR2 FQGNSA are derived from the germline V gene. CDR3 length: 16 amino acids, cysteine to phenylalanine. Only the CDR3 DNA is retained, 48 bases long and in frame from the first base. V trim: 4 bases; J trim: 3 bases; unmatched bases: 11. The trial excluded patients who had a history of autoimmune disease or who were on systemic immunosuppression. Peripheral blood for TCR sequencing was collected from all dose cohorts at baseline, on cycle 4 day 1, and on cycle 7 day 1. Samples came from an open-label, multicenter, first-in-human phase I dose-escalation trial of ivuxolimab. The trial enrolled adults with locally advanced or metastatic head and neck squamous cell, hepatocellular, melanoma or renal cell carcinoma. Before TCR sequencing, CD4+ T cells and CD8+ T cells from peripheral blood were sorted into separate populations. Genomic DNA was extracted from sorted cells for sequencing of the TCRbeta CDR3 region. The immunoSEQ Assay was used for sequencing of TCRbeta CDR3 regions. TCRdb holds this immuneACCESS table with in-frame rearrangements only. Some clones are missing; in checked studies, unresolved V genes explain under half, and the rest has no known cause. This sample comprises about 58,000 clones, about 82% of them detected only once. Roughly 0.99% of the sample goes to the ten largest clones.

For this clone: Its antigen target is currently unknown. There are no base qualities to consult, and no much larger clone falls within one base.

Recombination joined TRBV7-2 with TRBJ1-2; 7 central nucleotides agree with TRBD1. Material: CD4+ or CD8+ T cells sorted from blood, obtained in a trial of the OX40 agonist ivuxolimab. The receptor was isolated from an adult with an advanced solid tumor such as melanoma, head and neck, liver or kidney cancer. At the DNA level, the sequence is TGTGCCAGCAGCTCCTTTTTAGGGGGCCCATACTATGGCTACACCTTC. This yields the protein CASSSFLGGPYYGYTF.